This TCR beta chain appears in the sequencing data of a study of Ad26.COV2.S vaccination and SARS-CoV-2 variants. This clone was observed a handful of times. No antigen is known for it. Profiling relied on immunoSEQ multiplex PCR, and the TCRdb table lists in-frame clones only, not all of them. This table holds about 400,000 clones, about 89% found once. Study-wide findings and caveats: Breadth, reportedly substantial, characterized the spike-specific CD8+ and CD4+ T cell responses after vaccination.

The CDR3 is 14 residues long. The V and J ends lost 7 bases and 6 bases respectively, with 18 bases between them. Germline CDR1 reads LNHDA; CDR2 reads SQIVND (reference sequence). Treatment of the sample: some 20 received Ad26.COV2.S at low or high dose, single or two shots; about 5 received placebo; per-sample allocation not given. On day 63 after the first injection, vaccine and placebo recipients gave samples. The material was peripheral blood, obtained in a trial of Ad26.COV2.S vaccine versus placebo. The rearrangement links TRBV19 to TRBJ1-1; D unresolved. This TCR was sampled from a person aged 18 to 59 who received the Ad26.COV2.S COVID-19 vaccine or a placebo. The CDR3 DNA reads TGTGCCAGTACCTCTAGGAGGACCGGCGCTGAAGCTTTCTTT. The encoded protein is CASTSRRTGAEAFF.